Shown below are 22 T cell receptor beta chains from a single sample sequenced in a study of beta chain features in type 1 diabetes. Study observations and caveats: Among patients with Type 1 diabetes, TCRB CDR3s were moderately but significantly shorter in every one of the four CD4+ subsets.

These TCRs are of unknown antigen specificity. The isolated RNA, all of it, was reverse transcribed, so expressed TCRB transcripts were what got sequenced. Some clones are missing from TCRdb's copy, which holds only in-frame ones; the method was immunoSEQ multiplex PCR. The repertoire holds 300,000 to 350,000 clones, with 7% to 10% as singletons. Sequenced material: central memory CD4+ T cells from blood. These receptors were obtained from a man aged 25 to 45 with type 1 diabetes.

The chain has TRBV5-1 and TRBJ2-3, with no clear D. Germline-derived CDR1 and CDR2 are SGHRS and YFSETQ. V lost 7 bases and J 0 bases, leaving 21 bases between the germline ends. The length of the CDR3 is 17 residues. CDR3 residues: CASAPTPRGVSTDTQYF. DNA for the CDR3: TGCGCCAGCGCCCCAACCCCGCGAGGAGTCAGCACAGATACGCAGTATTTT.

The chain is built from TRBV6-4 and TRBJ2-4; TRBD1 or TRBD2 may be the D gene (5 bases each). The V and J ends lost 3 bases and 7 bases respectively, with 10 bases between them. CDR3 length equals 13 residues. Germline V CDR1 and CDR2: MRHNA, SNTAGT. CDR3 residues: CASSENEGNIQYF. Here the CDR3 DNA reads TGTGCCAGCAGTGAAAACGAGGGGAACATTCAGTACTTC.

This clone was counted only a few times. The J gene is TRBJ1-4, the V gene TRBV5-4; 10 bases line up with TRBD1. Unmatched junction bases numbered 5, after V lost 4 bases and J lost 5 bases. The germline CDR1 and CDR2 sequences are SGHNT and YYREEE (reference sequence). The CDR3 totals 15 residues. CDR3 nucleotides: TGTGCCAGCAGCGTCGGGACAGGGGTAAATGAAAAACTGTTTTTT. Translating it yields CASSVGTGVNEKLFF.

This clone was observed at least ten times. V usage is TRBV5-8 and J usage is TRBJ1-1; D is perhaps TRBD1 (6 bases). The V gene's germline CDR1 is SGHTS and CDR2 YDEGEE. Trimming left V 4 bases short and J 0 bases short, with 13 bases between. The CDR3 runs 15 residues. The CDR3 region has the DNA TGTGCCAGCAGCCCCCACCAGGGGTTGAACACTGAAGCTTTCTTT. Amino acid sequence: CASSPHQGLNTEAFF. Using reference TRBV5-8 and TRBJ1-1 for the parts outside the CDR3, the full variable domain is EAGVTQSPTHLIKTRGQQATLRCSPISGHTSVYWYQQALGLGLQFLLWYDEGEERNRGNFPPRFSGRQFPNYSSELNVNALELEDSALYLCASSPHQGLNTEAFFGQGTRLTVV.

This clone turned up a few times. This rearrangement joins TRBV6-1 to TRBJ2-5, with D uncertain. CDR3 length: 14 residues. Germline lookup yields CDR1 MNHNS and CDR2 SASEGT. V was clipped by 6 bases and J by 5 bases, with 16 bases between them. This chain's CDR3 is CASSARAAMETQYF. In nucleotides, the CDR3 is TGTGCCAGCAGCGCCCGGGCAGCTATGGAGACCCAGTACTTC.

V and J are TRBV19 and TRBJ1-5; D gene uncertain. The germline CDR1 and CDR2 sequences are LNHDA and SQIVND (reference sequence). The CDR3 length is 11 residues. V dropped 3 bases and J dropped 6 bases, with 3 bases sitting between them. CDR3 nucleotides: TGTGCCAGTAGTATCTGTCAGCCCCAGCATTTT. This gives the protein CASSICQPQHF.

The rearrangement links TRBV7-2 to TRBJ2-7; perhaps TRBD2 as D (5 bases). Germline V gene sequence: CDR1 SGHTA, CDR2 FQGNSA. V lost 5 bases and J lost 6, with 17 bases in between. This CDR3 has 14 residues. CDR3 sequence (DNA): TGTGCCAGCAGCCCGCCCCCGGGAAGGCGCGAGCAGTACTTC. Protein: CASSPPPGRREQYF. Using reference TRBV7-2 and TRBJ2-7 for the parts outside the CDR3, the full variable domain is GAGVSQSPSNKVTEKGKDVELRCDPISGHTALYWYRQSLGQGLEFLIYFQGNSAPDKSGLPSDRFSAERTGGSVSTLTIQRTQQEDSAVYLCASSPPPGRREQYFGPGTRLTVT.

Many counts were recorded for this clone. The chain links TRBV4-2 to TRBJ2-1; D might be TRBD2 (7 bases). The CDR3 is 14 amino acids. From germline, CDR1 is LGHNA and CDR2 YNFKEQ. The V gene lost 3 bases and the J gene lost 5 bases, with 11 bases spanning the gap. CDR3 coding DNA: TGTGCCAGCAGCCACGGGGGGCTGGACAATGAGCAGTTCTTC. Protein product: CASSHGGLDNEQFF.

This clone appeared a few times. This chain connects TRBV19 to TRBJ2-7; tentatively, D is TRBD2 (6 bases). Looked up from germline, CDR1 is LNHDA and CDR2 is SQIVND (reference sequence). This CDR3 has 13 amino acids. V lost 3 bases to trimming and J lost 5 bases, with 11 bases between them. The CDR3 coding sequence is TGTGCCAGTAGTATTTCACTAGCAGACGAGCAGTACTTC. This translates into CASSISLADEQYF.

This clone was detected only a few times. Mismatch with germline at one junction end may stem from a read error. Other DNA sequences within the sample encode an identical CDR3. V gene TRBV7-7 combines with J gene TRBJ2-5; 9 positions match TRBD1. The germline gives CDR1 SSHAT, CDR2 FNYEAQ (reference sequence). CDR3 length: 15 residues. CDR3 in DNA: TGTGCTAGCAGCACGGGACAGGGAGGGCAAGAGACCCAGTACTTC. Its protein is CASSTGQGGQETQYF. Looking up the rest from reference TRBV7-7 and TRBJ2-5 gives the full variable domain: GAGVSQSPRYKVTKRGQDVTLRCDPISSHATLYWYQQALGQGPEFLTYFNYEAQPDKSGLPSDRFSAERPEGSISTLTIQRTEQRDSAMYRCASSTGQGGQETQYFGPGTRLLVL.

The chain joins TRBV7-9 to TRBJ1-1, with TRBD1 matching 8 bases. The CDR3 sequence is 14 residues long. V lost 5 bases, J lost 6 bases, and 8 bases stayed unmatched. Germline V lookup: CDR1 SEHNR, CDR2 FQNEAQ (reference sequence). CDR3 sequence (DNA): TGTGCCAGCAGCCTACAGACAGGGGCGGCTGAAGCTTTCTTT. Its translation is CASSLQTGAAEAFF.

This clone was counted at least ten times. The V call is TRBV7-9, the J call TRBJ2-7; D is possibly TRBD1 (6 bases). V lost 4 bases and J 7 bases, leaving 20 bases between the germline ends. The CDR3 runs to 15 residues. Looked up from germline, CDR1 is SEHNR and CDR2 is FQNEAQ (reference sequence). The CDR3 sequence is CASSSSLRTAREQYF. CDR3 DNA sequence: TGTGCCAGCAGCTCATCATTGAGGACAGCTCGGGAGCAGTACTTC.

V is TRBV7-2 and J is TRBJ2-3, with a weak D call TRBD2 (5 bases). With 5 bases removed from V and 2 bases from J, the gap between germline ends came to 11 bases. The CDR3 spans 14 residues. Per the germline V gene, CDR1 is SGHTA and CDR2 is FQGNSA. CDR3 residues: CASSRTRDTDTQYF. The CDR3, as DNA: TGTGCCAGCAGCCGTACTAGAGACACAGATACGCAGTATTTT.

In its sample, this clone was seen many times. V and J are TRBV19 and TRBJ2-6; no definite D call. CDR3 length: 16 amino acids. Deletions cut 7 bases from V and 0 bases from J, with 13 bases between. The germline CDR1 and CDR2 sequences are LNHDA and SQIVND (reference sequence). The CDR3 loop is CASTPYWDSGANVLTF. The CDR3 DNA sequence: TGTGCCAGTACCCCTTACTGGGACTCTGGGGCCAACGTCCTGACTTTC.

The gene calls are TRBV5-1 and TRBJ2-2; D is perhaps TRBD2 (5 bases). The CDR3 loop spans 13 amino acids. Germline CDR1 is SGHRS and CDR2 is YFSETQ. The V and J ends lost 9 bases and 5 bases respectively, with 14 bases between them. CDR3 loop: CAKEGKRTGELFF. As DNA, the CDR3 is TGCGCCAAAGAGGGAAAGAGGACCGGGGAGCTGTTTTTT.

This clone has just a few counts. The chain employs TRBV5-1 and TRBJ2-7, with D possibly matching TRBD1 (5 bases). The length of the CDR3 is 15 residues. Germline V gives CDR1 SGHRS, CDR2 YFSETQ. Trimming removed 1 base from V and 0 bases from J, with 11 bases in between. The CDR3 DNA follows: TGCGCCAGCAGCTTGCAAGGACAAAACTCCTACGAGCAGTACTTC. It translates to CASSLQGQNSYEQYF.

The genes are TRBV2 and TRBJ2-7; D possibly corresponds to TRBD2 (5 bases). Per the germline V gene, CDR1 is SNHLY and CDR2 is FYNNEI. The V and J ends lost 7 bases and 7 bases respectively, with 23 bases between them. This CDR3 is 15 amino acids long. CDR3 coding DNA: TGTGCCAGCACCTCGGACTCGGGCGGGCCATGGGAGCAGTACTTC. It specifies CASTSDSGGPWEQYF.

In this sample, this clone turned up a few times. V is TRBV6-6 and J is TRBJ2-1; D is unclear. The CDR3 contains 13 residues. V shed 5 bases and J shed 2 bases, with 7 bases lying between them. Germline values: CDR1 MNHNY, CDR2 SVGAGI (reference sequence). CDR3: CASSPRPYNEQFF. The DNA of the CDR3 is TGTGCCAGCAGTCCACGCCCCTACAATGAGCAGTTCTTC.

This chain joins TRBV7-9 and TRBJ1-1; possible D gene TRBD1, 5 bases. This CDR3 is 15 amino acids long. V lost 2 bases, J lost 1 base, and 11 bases lay in between. Germline V gene data show CDR1 as SEHNR and CDR2 as FQNEAQ (reference sequence). The CDR3 here is CASSLQAGRNTEAFF. CDR3 DNA: TGTGCCAGCAGCTTACAGGCGGGGCGGAACACTGAAGCTTTCTTT.

The rearrangement links TRBV5-1 to TRBJ2-3; 11 bases are shared with TRBD2. Germline values: CDR1 SGHRS, CDR2 YFSETQ. The length of the CDR3 is 18 residues. V was pared by 0 bases and J by 4 bases, with 10 bases of the junction left unmatched. The CDR3 nucleotides read TGCGCCAGCAGCTTGGCCCTCGCTAGCGGGGGGAACGCAGATACGCAGTATTTT. It encodes CASSLALASGGNADTQYF.

The chain combines TRBV28 with TRBJ1-5, with D possibly TRBD1 on 6 matching bases. The V and J ends lost 5 bases and 3 bases respectively, with 11 bases between them. CDR3 length: 14 amino acids. Germline lookup yields CDR1 MDHEN and CDR2 SYDVKM. CDR3: CASSADSYNQPQHF. In DNA, the CDR3 is TGTGCCAGCAGTGCGGACAGCTACAATCAGCCCCAGCATTTT.

This clone turned up a few times. The rearrangement joins TRBV30 to TRBJ2-5; D ambiguous. The CDR3 runs 14 residues. V lost 0 bases to trimming and J lost 1 base, with 9 bases between them. In germline, CDR1 is GTSNPN, CDR2 SVGIG (reference sequence). The CDR3 DNA reads as TGTGCCTGGAGTGTACAGCTTATCCAAGAGACCCAGTACTTC. It is translated as CAWSVQLIQETQYF.